Described below is a single T cell receptor beta chain sequence and its context. Antigen: not known. The data originate from a study of Ad26.COV2.S vaccination and SARS-CoV-2 variants. Study context: As a participant in COV1001, the donor was in the Ad26.COV2.S trial arm. Each vaccinee took Ad26.COV2.S intramuscularly, once or twice 56 days apart.

Sequencing used immunoSEQ multiplex PCR; TCRdb keeps in-frame clones, though not all of them. The data show about 350,000 clones, with 70% to 90% seen just once and over 8.5% held by the top ten. Study-wide points: Vaccinated individuals (as opposed to placebo recipients) had higher spike-specific TCR breadth.

Described treatment: some 20 received Ad26.COV2.S at low or high dose, single or two shots; roughly 5 received placebo; per-sample allocation not given. Sampling occurred on day 63 after the first vaccine or placebo injection. The sample came from a Boston adult aged 18-55 years. CDR1 and CDR2 (germline): MNHEY, SMNVEV (reference sequence). The ends were cut back, 8 bases at V and 7 bases at J, with 15 bases in the middle. CDR3 length: 13 amino acids. This specimen consisted of peripheral blood, obtained in a trial of Ad26.COV2.S vaccine versus placebo. This clonotype was sampled from a person aged 18-60 years who received the Ad26.COV2.S COVID-19 vaccine or a placebo. The chain is built from TRBV27 and TRBJ2-1; D could derive from TRBD1 or TRBD2 (5 bases each). CDR3 nucleotide sequence: TGTGCCAGCGGGAGTAGGGGAAGGAATGAGCAGTTCTTC. This translates into CASGSRGRNEQFF.